This entry lists 7 T cell receptor beta chains sequenced from one sample in a study of cytomegalovirus exposure and HLA in healthy donors. A multiplex PCR was run with 60 Vbeta primers and 13 Jbeta primers. Produced via immunoSEQ multiplex PCR; TCRdb's table is partial and in-frame only. The sample has roughly 160,000 clones; 60% to 80% are singletons. The sample consisted of PBMCs. Every receptor here comes from a man aged 50 to 59 in good health and CMV-seropositive.

V and J are TRBV10-2 and TRBJ1-1, with 8 nucleotides matching TRBD1. V dropped 3 bases and J dropped 4; count of bases not matched to a gene: 1. The CDR3 sequence is 13 residues long. CDR1 and CDR2 from the germline V gene are WSHSY and SAAADI. CDR3 in amino acids: CASSDTGGTEAFF. CDR3 DNA sequence: TGCGCCAGCAGTGACACAGGGGGCACTGAAGCTTTCTTT.

This chain uses TRBV7-8 with TRBJ1-2; D possibly corresponds to TRBD1 (6 bases). V gave up 7 bases and J gave up 2 bases, with 14 bases separating them. Germline CDR1 reads SGHVS; CDR2 reads FQNEAQ. The CDR3 is 14 residues long. The CDR3 nucleotides are TGTGCCAGCACCCCAAGTGGACAGAACTATGGCTACACCTTC. The encoded protein is CASTPSGQNYGYTF. Drawing the rest from reference TRBV7-8 and TRBJ1-2, the complete variable domain is GAGVSQSPRYKVAKRGQDVALRCDPISGHVSLFWYQQALGQGPEFLTYFQNEAQLDKSGLPSDRFFAERPEGSVSTLKIQRTQQEDSAVYLCASTPSGQNYGYTFGSGTRLTVV.

The chain recombines TRBV2 with TRBJ2-3, with 9 bases matching TRBD2. Losses at the gene ends were 2 bases for V and 3 bases for J; bases not matched to a gene: 6. The germline V gene has CDR1 SNHLY and CDR2 FYNNEI. The CDR3 has 16 amino acids. CDR3 sequence (DNA): TGTGCCAGCAGTGAAAGGGGACTAGCCTTGACAGATACGCAGTATTTT. Protein: CASSERGLALTDTQYF.

The chain combines TRBV27 with TRBJ2-7; 9 nucleotides line up with TRBD1. The J call could be wrong; TRBJ2-1 is a better fit for the DNA end. This CDR3 comprises 15 residues. Germline-derived CDR1 and CDR2 are MNHEY and SMNVEV (reference sequence). The CDR3 spells CASSLFATGGNEQFF. The CDR3 coding sequence is TGTGCCAGCAGTTTATTCGCGACAGGGGGTAATGAGCAGTTCTTC.

A note on this clone: One end of the junction does not line up with germline, which may come from a read error. CDR3 protein: CSSINRGTEAFF. For the CDR3, the DNA is TGTTCCAGCATCAATAGGGGCACTGAAGCTTTCTTT. The gene calls are TRBV7-9 and TRBJ1-1; tentatively, D is TRBD1 (5 bases). CDR1 SEHNR and CDR2 FQNEAQ come from the germline V gene (reference sequence). The CDR3 spans 12 residues. Full variable domain (outside the CDR3, taken from reference TRBV7-9 and TRBJ1-1): DTGVSQNPRHKITKRGQNVTFRCDPISEHNRLYWYRQTLGQGPEFLTYFQNEAQLEKSRLLSDRFSAERPKGSFSTLEIQRTEQGDSAMYLCSSINRGTEAFFGQGTRLTVV.

The rearrangement uses TRBV6-4 and TRBJ2-3; D uncertain. CDR1 MRHNA and CDR2 SNTAGT come from the germline V gene. V was trimmed by 2 bases and J by 4 bases, leaving 4 bases between them. The CDR3 consists of 12 residues. As DNA, the CDR3 is TGTGCCAGCAGTGACAGCGCAGATACGCAGTATTTT. Its translation is CASSDSADTQYF.

The chain recombines TRBV5-4 with TRBJ1-3; weak D call: TRBD1 (6 bases). This CDR3 is built from 16 residues. Germline CDR1 reads SGHNT; CDR2 reads YYREEE (reference sequence). The germline V and J ends were trimmed by 3 bases and 5 bases, with 18 bases remaining between them. The DNA for the CDR3 is TGTGCCAGCAGCTACCCGGCGGGGAGGGGGAGAAACACCATATATTTT. Its protein is CASSYPAGRGRNTIYF. The full variable domain, in which reference TRBV5-4 and TRBJ1-3 provide the parts outside the CDR3, is ETGVTQSPTHLIKTRGQQVTLRCSSQSGHNTVSWYQQALGQGPQFIFQYYREEENGRGNFPPRFSGLQFPNYSSELNVNALELDDSALYLCASSYPAGRGRNTIYFGEGSWLTVV.